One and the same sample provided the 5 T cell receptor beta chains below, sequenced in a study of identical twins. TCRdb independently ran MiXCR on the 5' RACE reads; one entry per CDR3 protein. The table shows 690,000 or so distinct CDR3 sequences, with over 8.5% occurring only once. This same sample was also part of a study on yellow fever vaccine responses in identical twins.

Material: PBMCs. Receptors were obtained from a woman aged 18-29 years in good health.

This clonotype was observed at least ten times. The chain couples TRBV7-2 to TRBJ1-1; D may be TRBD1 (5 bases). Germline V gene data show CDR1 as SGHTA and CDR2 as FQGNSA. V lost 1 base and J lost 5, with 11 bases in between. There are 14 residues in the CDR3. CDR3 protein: CASSLVPGGTEAFF. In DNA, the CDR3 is TGTGCCAGCAGCTTAGTTCCGGGGGGGACTGAAGCTTTCTTT.

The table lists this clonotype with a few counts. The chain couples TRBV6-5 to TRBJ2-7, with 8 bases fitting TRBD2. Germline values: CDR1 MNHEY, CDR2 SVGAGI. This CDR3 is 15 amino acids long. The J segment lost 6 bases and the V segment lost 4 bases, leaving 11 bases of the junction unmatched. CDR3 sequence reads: CASSSLPAGVGEQYF. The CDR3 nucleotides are TGTGCCAGCAGTTCCCTTCCAGCGGGAGTAGGCGAGCAGTACTTC.

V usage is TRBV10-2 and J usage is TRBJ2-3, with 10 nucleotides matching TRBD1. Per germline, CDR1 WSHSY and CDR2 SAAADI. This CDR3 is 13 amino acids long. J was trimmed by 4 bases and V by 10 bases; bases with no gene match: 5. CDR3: CATSTGGPDTQYF. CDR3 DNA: TGCGCCACCTCGACAGGGGGCCCAGATACGCAGTATTTT.

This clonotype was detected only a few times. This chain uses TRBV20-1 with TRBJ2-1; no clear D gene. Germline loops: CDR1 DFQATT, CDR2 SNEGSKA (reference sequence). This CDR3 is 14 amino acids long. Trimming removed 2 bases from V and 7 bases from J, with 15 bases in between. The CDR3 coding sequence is TGCAGTGCTAGACAGTCAGTCGGGCGAAATGAGCAGTTCTTC. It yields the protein CSARQSVGRNEQFF.

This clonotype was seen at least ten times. The CDR3 loop reads CSARGDSGNQPQHF. In DNA form, the CDR3 reads TGCAGTGCTAGAGGGGACAGCGGCAATCAGCCCCAGCATTTT. V gene TRBV20-1 combines with J gene TRBJ1-5, with 7 positions matching TRBD1. V was pared by 1 base and J by 2 bases, with 2 bases of the junction left unmatched. The germline CDR1 and CDR2 sequences are DFQATT and SNEGSKA (reference sequence). CDR3 length: 14 residues.